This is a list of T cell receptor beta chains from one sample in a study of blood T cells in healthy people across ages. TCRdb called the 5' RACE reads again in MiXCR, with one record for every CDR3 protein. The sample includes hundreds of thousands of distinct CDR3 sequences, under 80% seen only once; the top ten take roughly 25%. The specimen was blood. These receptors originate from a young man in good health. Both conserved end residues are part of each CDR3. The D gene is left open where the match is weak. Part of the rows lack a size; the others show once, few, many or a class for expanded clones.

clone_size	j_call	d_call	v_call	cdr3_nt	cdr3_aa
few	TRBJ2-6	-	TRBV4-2	TGTGCCAGCAGCCAAGCCAGCGGCATAAACTCTGGGGCCAACGTCCTGACTTTC	CASSQASGINSGANVLTF
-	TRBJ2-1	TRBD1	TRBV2	TGTGCCAGTCCACAGGGGGCCCCCAATGAGCAGTTCTTC	CASPQGAPNEQFF
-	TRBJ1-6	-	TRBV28	TGTGCCAGCAGTTCCCCCTCGGCGGATTCCCACCGATCCCTCCACTTT	CASSSPSADSHRSLHF
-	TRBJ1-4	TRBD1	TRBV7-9	TGTGCCAGCAGCTGGGGGACAGGGCAAGAAAAACTGTTTTTT	CASSWGTGQEKLFF
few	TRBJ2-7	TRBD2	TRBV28	TGTGCCAGCAGTCCTGGACTAGCGGGGGGGGACTTCTACAATGAGCAGTACTTC	CASSPGLAGGDFYNEQYF
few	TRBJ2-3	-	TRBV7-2	TGTGCCAGCAGCTTAGACGTCAATACGCAGTATTTT	CASSLDVNTQYF
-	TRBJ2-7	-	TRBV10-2	TGCGCCAGCAGTGAAGACGGACTCCCCTCCGAGCAGTACTTC	CASSEDGLPSEQYF
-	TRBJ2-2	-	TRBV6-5	TGTGCCAGCAGTTATCTACGGACCGGGGAGCTGTTTTTT	CASSYLRTGELFF
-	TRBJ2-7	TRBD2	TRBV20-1	TGCAGTGTCACACTAGCGGGGGTTTACGAGCAGTACTTC	CSVTLAGVYEQYF
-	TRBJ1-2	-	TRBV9	TGTGCCAGCAGCGGGTGGGGCGACACCTCCTATGGCTACACCTTC	CASSGWGDTSYGYTF
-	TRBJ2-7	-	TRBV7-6	TGTGCCAGCAGCTACGGACATAATGAGCAGTACTTC	CASSYGHNEQYF
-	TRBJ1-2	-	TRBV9	TGTGCCAGCAGCGTAGCTACAGTGAGCTATGGCTACACCTTC	CASSVATVSYGYTF
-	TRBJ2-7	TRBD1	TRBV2	TGTGCCAGCAGTCGACCCGGGACAGCACAAGGGGAGCAGTACTTC	CASSRPGTAQGEQYF
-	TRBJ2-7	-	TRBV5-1	TGCGCCAGCAGCTTGGAACGGGGCTCGGGCGAGCAGTACTTC	CASSLERGSGEQYF
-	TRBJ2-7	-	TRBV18	TGTGCCACCTTTTACAGGGCCCCCTACGAGCAGTACTTC	CATFYRAPYEQYF
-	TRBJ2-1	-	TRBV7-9	TGTGCCAGCAGCTTAGCGGGAGCCGTACGTCATGAGCAGTTCTTC	CASSLAGAVRHEQFF
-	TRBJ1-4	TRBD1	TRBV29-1	TGCAGCGCCGGGACAGGTGCTTCTAATGAAAAACTGTTTTTT	CSAGTGASNEKLFF
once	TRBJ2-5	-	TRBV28	TGTGCCAGCAGCAAGGCTTCGACAGGCCAAGAGACCCAGTACTTC	CASSKASTGQETQYF
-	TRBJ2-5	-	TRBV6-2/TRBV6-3	TGTGCCAGCCAGCAGTCGAGAGGCCAGGAGACCCAGTACTTC	CASQQSRGQETQYF
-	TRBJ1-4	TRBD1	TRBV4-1	TGCGCCAGCAGCCACCTCGTACAGGGGCCGACTAATGAAAAACTGTTTTTT	CASSHLVQGPTNEKLFF
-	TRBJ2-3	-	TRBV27	TGTGCCAGCAGTTCTAGGGACACCTTCACAGATACGCAGTATTTT	CASSSRDTFTDTQYF
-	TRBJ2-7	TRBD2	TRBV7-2	TGTGCCAGCAGCCAATCTAGCGGGGGGTTCAATGAGCAGTACTTC	CASSQSSGGFNEQYF
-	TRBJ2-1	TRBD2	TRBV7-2	TGTGCCAGCAGCTTAGGACTAGCGGGGACCAATGAGCAGTTCTTC	CASSLGLAGTNEQFF
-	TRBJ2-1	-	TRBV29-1	TGCAGCGCCTTCCGGGGCGATGAGCAGTTCTTC	CSAFRGDEQFF
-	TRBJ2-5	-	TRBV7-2	TGTGCCAGCAGCTTAAGCAGGGCTGCCCAGTACTTC	CASSLSRAAQYF
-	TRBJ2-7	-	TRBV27	TGTGCCAGCAGTGCGCCGAACTCCTACGAGCAGTACTTC	CASSAPNSYEQYF
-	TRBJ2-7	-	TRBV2	TGTGCCACTAAACCGATGACCTACGAGCAGTACTTC	CATKPMTYEQYF
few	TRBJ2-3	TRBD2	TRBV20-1	TGCAGTGCTTCGACCGGGACTAGCGGGGACCTTCGACTTTTGGATACGCAGTATTTT	CSASTGTSGDLRLLDTQYF
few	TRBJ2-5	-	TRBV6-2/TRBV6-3	TGTGCCAGCAGTTACCCTACCCTGGAGACCCAGTACTTC	CASSYPTLETQYF
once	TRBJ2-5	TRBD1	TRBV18	TGTGCCAGCTCGGATCCGGGACAGGGGGTAGAAGAGCAGTACTTC	CASSDPGQGVEEQYF
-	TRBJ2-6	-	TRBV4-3	TGCGCCAGCAGCCAAGAAAGGCGTGTCAACGTCCTGACTTTC	CASSQERRVNVLTF
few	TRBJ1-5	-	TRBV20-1	TGCAGTGCTAGCCCCCCAACAGGGTTCCATCAGCCCCAGCATTTT	CSASPPTGFHQPQHF
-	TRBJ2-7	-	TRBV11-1	TGTGCCAGCAGCTTAGGGCGGTACAATGAGCAGTACTTC	CASSLGRYNEQYF
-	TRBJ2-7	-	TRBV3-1	TGTGCCAGCAGCCAAGTTCCGGGACACGCCGACGAGCAGTACTTC	CASSQVPGHADEQYF
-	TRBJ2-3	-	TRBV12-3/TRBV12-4	TGTGCCAGCAGTTTCTACGGGACTCCCGGACCCACAGATACGCAGTATTTT	CASSFYGTPGPTDTQYF
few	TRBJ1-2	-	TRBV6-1	TGTGCCAGCAGTGCTAACGCGGGGAACTATGGCTACACCTTC	CASSANAGNYGYTF
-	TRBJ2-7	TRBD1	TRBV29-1	TGCAGCGTCAGCGGACAGGCAACTAACGAGCAGTACTTC	CSVSGQATNEQYF
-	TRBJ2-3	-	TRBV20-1	TGCAGTGCTGAGGACGGCCGCGGAGGAGATACGCAGTATTTT	CSAEDGRGGDTQYF
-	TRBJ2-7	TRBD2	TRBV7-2	TGTGCCAGCAGCCAAGGGACTAGCGTCCACGAGCAGTACTTC	CASSQGTSVHEQYF
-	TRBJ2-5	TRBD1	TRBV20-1	TGCAGTGCTAGGATAGGGGGCCTAAATAGGGAGACCCAGTACTTC	CSARIGGLNRETQYF
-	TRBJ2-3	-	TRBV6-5	TGTGCCAGCAGTTATGGCACAGGGTGGATTTCTAGCACAGATACGCAGTATTTT	CASSYGTGWISSTDTQYF
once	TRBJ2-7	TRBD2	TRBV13	TGTGCCAGCAGCCTCCGACTAGCGGGGGCCCCCTACGAGCAGTACTTC	CASSLRLAGAPYEQYF
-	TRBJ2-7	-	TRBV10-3	TGTGCCATCAGTGCGGAGACAGTATTCAACGAGCAGTACTTC	CAISAETVFNEQYF
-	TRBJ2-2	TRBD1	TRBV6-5	TGTGCCAGCAACCTACAGGGGCACTACACCGGGGAGCTGTTTTTT	CASNLQGHYTGELFF
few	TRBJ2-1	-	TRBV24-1	TGTGCCACCAGTGACCCCAGGGATCTCTCCTACAATGAGCAGTTCTTC	CATSDPRDLSYNEQFF